This T cell receptor beta chain was found in a study of blood T cell repertoires in COVID-19 (TCRdb year 2020). With respect to the entire study: Samples covering the acute and convalescent phases of COVID-19 were provided by collaborators in the United States, Italy and Spain. The material from the prospective study consisted of cDNA or gDNA derived from T cells, B-cell-depleted T cells, or PBMCs. Deeply sampled blood TCRbeta repertoires from subjects exposed to, actively infected with, or recovered from COVID-19 were included in the dataset. The repertoires were released in a freely available public database intended as a resource for research on the immune response to SARS-CoV-2. The samples were drawn from two sources: the first 160 participants of the ongoing ImmuneRACE study, and some 1,300 subjects contributed by 6 global collaborators. Nearly every sample came with metadata listing a de-identified subject ID, COVID-19 status, age in years and sex. Where available, HLA class I and class II types were obtained from metadata supplied by the sample provider rather than from assay-based typing.

TCRbeta CDR3 regions were amplified from genomic DNA using the immunoSEQ Assay, a bias-controlled multiplex PCR. Concerning the study's data processing: Within the assay, amplification of reference gene primers was used to estimate how many nucleated cells each sample contained. Sequence reads were collapsed and filtered to measure the absolute abundance of every unique TCRbeta CDR3 rearrangement. For each sample, productive Simpson clonality was calculated as the square root of Simpson's diversity index across productive rearrangements. TCRdb's version of the immuneACCESS table is confined to in-frame rearrangements and falls short of the full clone set. An unresolved V gene accounts for under half of the shortfall where checked; the remainder is of unknown origin. The V and J calls and clone size are taken from that table; D and trimming were inferred from the DNA. The sample table records approximately 68,000 clones; about 81% of these occur just once. The top ten constitute roughly a sixth of the sample.

A word on this clone: Its antigen is unknown. No base qualities exist here, and no much larger clone lies one base off it.

What the work shows at the level of the full study, not this receptor alone: The amount of clinical and demographic metadata varied by source and participant and was provided uncurated.

The CDR3, from cysteine to phenylalanine, totals 14 residues. Only the CDR3 DNA stays, 42 bases, in frame from base 1. Here V drops 5 bases and J drops 6 bases, and the junction holds 6 bases not matched to any gene. CDR1 and CDR2 are read off the germline V gene as SGHAT and FQNNGV. Collaborating institutions collected whole blood in K2EDTA tubes following their own protocols. For TCRbeta analysis, collaborators shipped samples in one of three forms: frozen whole blood, isolated PBMCs, or DNA extracted from either of those sample types. Sequencing input: peripheral blood. The sequence was collected from a human donor in a cohort sampled during active COVID-19. The V and J segments used are TRBV11-2 and TRBJ1-4; TRBD1 aligns with 7 central bases. The CDR3 loop reads CASSRQGIHEKLFF. The DNA sequence follows: TGTGCCAGCAGCCGACAGGGAATACATGAAAAACTGTTTTTT.